This T cell receptor beta chain was found in a study of vaccination and CD4 T cells after COVID-19. Study details: The authors used overlapping spike peptides from SARS-CoV-2, HCoV-NL63, HCoV-OC43 and HCoV-229E to stimulate cells.

V lost 4 bases to trimming and J lost 5 bases, with 17 bases between them. Germline assignment: CDR1 SGHRS and CDR2 YFSETQ. The CDR3 has 15 amino acids. The Oncomine TCR Beta short-read assay generated sequence data from the DNA of cultured CD4+ T cells. After culture, CD4+ T cells served as the source for genomic DNA extraction. Using its own MiXCR run on the PCR reads, TCRdb lists one record per CDR3 protein. The table lists 2,900 or so distinct CDR3 sequences, around 33% of them singletons. Study-level results: No early post-infection timepoints were studied, and convalescent patients studied were relatively few.

This clonotype has more than one count but fewer than ten. As yet, its antigen is unknown. Stated treatment: roughly 10-day PBMC culture with coronavirus spike peptide pools or control peptides (ViraFEST assay). Peptide pools at 9.5 to 10 ug/ml stimulated 2 million or so PBMCs per well with approximately 9.3 IU/ml IL-2. The gene calls are TRBV5-1 and TRBJ2-3; D is perhaps TRBD1 (7 bases). The sequence was obtained from a human donor who had recovered from COVID-19. The sample taken for sequencing was CD4+ T cells from blood, cultured in vitro. The CDR3 DNA sequence: TGCGCCAGCAGCCCAAACAGGGGAGGCGTAGATACGCAGTATTTT. Protein: CASSPNRGGVDTQYF.